A single sample is the source of the 18 T cell receptor beta chains below, sequenced in a study of identical twins. TCRdb independently ran MiXCR on the 5' RACE reads; one entry per CDR3 protein. The sample lists about 890,000 distinct CDR3 sequences, roughly 12% occurring once. These data are also associated with another study on yellow fever vaccine responses in identical twins.

Material for sequencing was PBMCs. The receptors stem from a woman aged 18-30 years in good health.

The V call is TRBV2, the J call TRBJ2-5; D is unclear. This CDR3 comprises 14 residues. Between the trimmed V and J ends, which lost 10 bases and 3 bases, there was a span of 18 bases. Germline V lookup: CDR1 SNHLY, CDR2 FYNNEI. The CDR3 region has the DNA TGTGCCACCGCCTGGGGTGTTGGTAAAGAGACCCAGTACTTC. This translates into CATAWGVGKETQYF. Full variable domain (remainder filled in from reference TRBV2 and TRBJ2-5): EPEVTQTPSHQVTQMGQEVILRCVPISNHLYFYWYRQILGQKVEFLVSFYNNEISEKSEIFDDQFSVERPDGSNFTLKIRSTKLEDSAMYFCATAWGVGKETQYFGPGTRLLVL.

The gene calls are TRBV24-1 and TRBJ1-1; TRBD1 matches 7 bases. The V gene end was trimmed by 2 bases and the J gene end by 1 base; junction bases not matched to a gene: 3. From germline, CDR1 is KGHDR and CDR2 SFDVKD. CDR3 length: 15 amino acids. CDR3 sequence reads: CATSDSRTGNTEAFF. In DNA form, the CDR3 reads TGTGCCACCAGTGATTCCCGGACAGGGAACACTGAAGCTTTCTTT.

This clonotype was seen a handful of times. The chain combines TRBV6-5 with TRBJ2-7; 12 bases fit TRBD2. The length of the CDR3 is 16 residues. The germline V gene encodes CDR1 MNHEY and CDR2 SVGAGI. V lost 2 bases, J lost 7 bases, and 9 bases stayed unmatched. In DNA form, the CDR3 reads TGTGCCAGCAGTTACCCCCTAGCGGGAGGGCCCGGAGAGCAGTACTTC. It specifies CASSYPLAGGPGEQYF.

The chain is built from TRBV7-9 and TRBJ2-7, with D unresolved. The CDR3 spans 14 residues. Germline assignment: CDR1 SEHNR and CDR2 FQNEAQ (reference sequence). V was cut by 6 bases and J by 6 bases, with 18 bases left in between. The CDR3 reads CASSPAVGLSEQYF. The CDR3, as DNA: TGTGCCAGCAGTCCCGCCGTAGGGCTGTCCGAGCAGTACTTC.

This clonotype was observed a handful of times. V gene TRBV10-3 combines with J gene TRBJ2-1; 13 bases fit TRBD2. Per germline, CDR1 ENHRY and CDR2 SYGVKD. The CDR3 has 16 amino acids. With 4 bases clipped from V and 9 bases from J, the junction kept 9 bases outside the gene matches. The CDR3 nucleotides are TGTGCCATCAGTGTTCGCGGACTAGCGGGAGACCCTGAGCAGTTCTTC. It yields the protein CAISVRGLAGDPEQFF.

At least ten counts were recorded for this clonotype. The CDR3 bases are TGTGCCAGCAGCGAAATGGGGGGGTTGTCCTACAATGAGCAGTTCTTC. Amino acids: CASSEMGGLSYNEQFF. This chain connects TRBV25-1 to TRBJ2-1; TRBD2 agrees at 7 bases. The J segment lost 1 base and the V segment lost 6 bases, leaving 9 bases of the junction unmatched. Germline V gene sequence: CDR1 MGHDK, CDR2 SYGVNS. This CDR3 region has 16 residues.

The V call is TRBV5-1, the J call TRBJ1-1, with TRBD1 matching over 9 bases. The ends lost 2 bases at V and 4 bases at J; junction bases unmatched: 6. This CDR3 has 15 amino acids. The germline gives CDR1 SGHRS, CDR2 YFSETQ. The CDR3 here is CASSFLQGATTEAFF. Here the CDR3 DNA reads TGCGCCAGCAGCTTTCTACAGGGGGCGACCACTGAAGCTTTCTTT.

This clonotype has a handful of counts. The chain joins TRBV6-5 to TRBJ2-3, with 8 positions matching TRBD1. The CDR3 is 17 amino acids. Germline V lookup: CDR1 MNHEY, CDR2 SVGAGI. Trimming removed 0 bases from V and 5 bases from J; junction bases left unmatched: 10. The DNA for the CDR3 is TGTGCCAGCAGTTACTCGATGGGCAGGGGGCTGGTAGATACGCAGTATTTT. It codes for CASSYSMGRGLVDTQYF.

The chain has TRBV5-5 and TRBJ2-1; TRBD2 matches at 10 bases. Trimming cost V 2 bases and J 4 bases; bases outside gene matches: 6. The germline V gene encodes CDR1 SGHKS and CDR2 YYEKEE (reference sequence). The CDR3 sequence is 16 residues long. CDR3 bases: TGTGCCAGCAGCTTCCCGGCTAGCGGGAGATACAATGAGCAGTTCTTC. This gives the protein CASSFPASGRYNEQFF.

In this sample, this clonotype turned up many times. The rearrangement uses TRBV6-2 or TRBV6-3 and TRBJ2-7; D possibly corresponds to TRBD2 (6 bases). Trimming stripped 6 bases from V and 1 base from J, with 13 bases between. This CDR3 is 14 amino acids long. The V gene's germline CDR1 is MNHEY and CDR2 SVGEGT. The CDR3 DNA sequence: TGTGCCAGCAGCCGCCCCGGGGGATCCTACGAGCAGTACGTC. Translation: CASSRPGGSYEQYV.

The V gene is TRBV5-1, the J gene TRBJ2-3; tentatively, D is TRBD1 (6 bases). Trimming removed 4 bases at V and 0 bases at J, with 15 bases between. This CDR3 spans 16 amino acids. Germline V lookup: CDR1 SGHRS, CDR2 YFSETQ. CDR3 in DNA: TGCGCCAGCAGCGGGACACAAGCTTCTAGCACAGATACGCAGTATTTT. Amino acid sequence: CASSGTQASSTDTQYF.

This clonotype was found a few times. The rearrangement links TRBV20-1 to TRBJ2-7, with a weak D call TRBD2 (5 bases). CDR3 length: 13 residues. V lost 8 bases and J 0 bases, leaving 14 bases between the germline ends. The germline V gene has CDR1 DFQATT and CDR2 SNEGSKA (reference sequence). The CDR3 loop reads CSSGLFSSYEQYV. DNA of the CDR3: TGCAGTTCCGGACTGTTTAGCTCCTACGAGCAGTACGTC.

This clonotype occurred once. The chain carries TRBV4-1 and TRBJ2-5, with D perhaps matching TRBD1 or TRBD2 (5 bases each). The germline gives CDR1 MGHRA, CDR2 YSYEKL. V dropped 1 base and J dropped 4 bases, with 10 bases sitting between them. The CDR3 contains 14 residues. CDR3 sequence: CASSQVGTPETQYF. The CDR3 region has the DNA TGCGCCAGCAGCCAAGTGGGGACCCCAGAGACCCAGTACTTC.

This clonotype showed up just a few times. The gene calls are TRBV10-3 and TRBJ2-4; weak D call: TRBD1 (6 bases). The CDR3 has 15 residues. In germline, CDR1 is ENHRY, CDR2 SYGVKD. The V end lost 10 bases, the J end lost 0 bases, and 16 bases lay between the germline ends. The CDR3 nucleotides are TGTGCCACCCAGGACAGAATACTAGCCAAAAACATTCAGTACTTC. This sequence encodes CATQDRILAKNIQYF.

This clonotype was picked up many times. The chain joins TRBV20-1 to TRBJ1-1; D not resolved. Germline assignment: CDR1 DFQATT and CDR2 SNEGSKA (reference sequence). The CDR3 extends over 14 amino acids. V lost 0 bases and J 1 base, leaving 9 bases between the germline ends. CDR3 amino acids: CSARDPGANTEAFF. CDR3 in DNA: TGCAGTGCTAGAGACCCAGGCGCGAACACTGAAGCTTTCTTT.

This clonotype has more than one count but fewer than ten. This chain uses TRBV10-1 with TRBJ2-5, with 7 bases fitting TRBD1. Germline values: CDR1 WNHNN, CDR2 SYGVQD (reference sequence). Losses at the gene ends were 3 bases for V and 4 bases for J; bases not matched to a gene: 8. The CDR3 consists of 15 residues. The CDR3 loop is CASSDLTGSRETQYF. The CDR3 DNA sequence: TGCGCCAGCAGTGACCTGACAGGGTCGCGAGAGACCCAGTACTTC.

The chain employs TRBV29-1 and TRBJ2-1; perhaps TRBD2 as D (7 bases). V was pared by 7 bases and J by 4 bases, with 23 bases between. The CDR3 is made up of 16 amino acids. Germline V gives CDR1 SQVTM, CDR2 ANQGSEA. The CDR3 reads CSAEGGIPGGYNEQFF. CDR3 nucleotide sequence: TGCAGCGCCGAAGGGGGGATCCCGGGAGGTTACAATGAGCAGTTCTTC.

In this sample, this clonotype turned up a few times. This chain uses TRBV12-3 or TRBV12-4 with TRBJ1-6; D is perhaps TRBD1 (5 bases). The CDR3 is 15 residues long. Trimming removed 2 bases at V and 7 bases at J, with 12 bases between. The CDR3 reads CASSLRPPGNSPLHF. In DNA form, the CDR3 reads TGTGCCAGCAGTTTACGACCCCCAGGGAATTCACCCCTCCACTTT.